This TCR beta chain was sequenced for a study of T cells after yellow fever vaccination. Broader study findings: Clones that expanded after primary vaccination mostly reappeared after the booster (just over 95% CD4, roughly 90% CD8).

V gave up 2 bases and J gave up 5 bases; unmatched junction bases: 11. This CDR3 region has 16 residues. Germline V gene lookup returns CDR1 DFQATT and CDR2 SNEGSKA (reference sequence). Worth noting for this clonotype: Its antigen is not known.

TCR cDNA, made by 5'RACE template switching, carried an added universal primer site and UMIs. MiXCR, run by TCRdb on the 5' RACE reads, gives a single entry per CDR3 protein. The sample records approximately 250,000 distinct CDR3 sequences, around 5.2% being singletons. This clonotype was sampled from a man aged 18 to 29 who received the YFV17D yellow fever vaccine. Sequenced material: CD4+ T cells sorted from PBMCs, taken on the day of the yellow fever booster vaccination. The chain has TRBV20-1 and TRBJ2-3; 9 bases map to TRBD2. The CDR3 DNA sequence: TGCAGTGCTAGAAACCCTCGCGGGGGGGCAGGAGATACGCAGTATTTT. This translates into CSARNPRGGAGDTQYF.